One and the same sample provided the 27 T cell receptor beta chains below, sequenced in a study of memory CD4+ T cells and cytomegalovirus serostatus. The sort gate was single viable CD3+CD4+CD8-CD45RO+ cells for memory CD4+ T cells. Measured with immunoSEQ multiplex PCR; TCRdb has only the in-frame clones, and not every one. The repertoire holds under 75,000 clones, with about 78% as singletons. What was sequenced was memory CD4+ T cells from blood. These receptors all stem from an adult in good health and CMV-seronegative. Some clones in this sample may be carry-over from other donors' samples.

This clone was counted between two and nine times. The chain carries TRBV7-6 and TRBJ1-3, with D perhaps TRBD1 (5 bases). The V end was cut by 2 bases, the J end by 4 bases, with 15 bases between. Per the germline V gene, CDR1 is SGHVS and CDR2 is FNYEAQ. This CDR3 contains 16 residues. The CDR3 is CASSLSPVGGGNTIYF. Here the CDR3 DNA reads TGTGCCAGCAGCTTATCCCCAGTGGGGGGAGGAAACACCATATATTTT.

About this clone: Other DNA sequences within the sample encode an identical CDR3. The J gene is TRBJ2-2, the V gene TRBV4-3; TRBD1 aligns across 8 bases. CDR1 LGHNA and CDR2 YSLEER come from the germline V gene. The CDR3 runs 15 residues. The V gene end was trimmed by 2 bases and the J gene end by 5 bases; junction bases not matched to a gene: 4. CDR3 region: CASSQSTGGTGELFF. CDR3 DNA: TGCGCCAGCAGCCAATCTACAGGGGGTACCGGGGAGCTGTTTTTT.

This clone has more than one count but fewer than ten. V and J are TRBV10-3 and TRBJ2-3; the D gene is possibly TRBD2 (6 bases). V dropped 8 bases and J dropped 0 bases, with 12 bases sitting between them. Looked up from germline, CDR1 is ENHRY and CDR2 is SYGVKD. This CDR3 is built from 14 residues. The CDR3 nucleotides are TGTGCCATCGGTAGCGGAGCTAGCACAGATACGCAGTATTTT. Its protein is CAIGSGASTDTQYF.

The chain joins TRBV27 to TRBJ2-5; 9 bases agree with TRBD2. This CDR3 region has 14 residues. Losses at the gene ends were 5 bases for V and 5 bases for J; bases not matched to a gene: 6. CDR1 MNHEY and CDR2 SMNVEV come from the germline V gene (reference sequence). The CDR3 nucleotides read TGTGCCAGCAGTGGGACTAGCCCCTCGGAGACCCAGTACTTC. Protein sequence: CASSGTSPSETQYF.

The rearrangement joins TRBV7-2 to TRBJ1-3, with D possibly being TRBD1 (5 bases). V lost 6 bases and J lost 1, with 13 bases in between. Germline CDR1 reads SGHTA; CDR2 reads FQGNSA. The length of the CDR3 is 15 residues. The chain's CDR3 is CASRDQRGSGNTIYF. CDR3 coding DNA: TGTGCCAGCAGGGATCAACGGGGGTCTGGAAACACCATATATTTT.

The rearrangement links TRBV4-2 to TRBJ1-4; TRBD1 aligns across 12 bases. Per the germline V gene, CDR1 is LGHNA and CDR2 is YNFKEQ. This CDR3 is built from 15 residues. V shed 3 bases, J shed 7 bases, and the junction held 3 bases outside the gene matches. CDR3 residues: CASSQGDRGLEKLFF. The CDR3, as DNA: TGTGCCAGCAGCCAGGGGGACAGGGGGCTTGAAAAACTGTTTTTT.

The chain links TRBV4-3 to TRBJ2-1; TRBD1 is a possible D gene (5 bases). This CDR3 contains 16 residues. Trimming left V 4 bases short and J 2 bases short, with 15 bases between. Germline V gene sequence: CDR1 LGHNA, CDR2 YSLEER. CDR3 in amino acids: CASSLQRGSTYNEQFF. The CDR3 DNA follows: TGCGCCAGCAGCCTCCAAAGGGGTTCAACCTACAATGAGCAGTTCTTC.

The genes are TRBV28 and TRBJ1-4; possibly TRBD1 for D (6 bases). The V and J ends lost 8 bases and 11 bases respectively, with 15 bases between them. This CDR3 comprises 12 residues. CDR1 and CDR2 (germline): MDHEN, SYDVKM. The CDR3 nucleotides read TGTGCCAGCCGATCGGCGGGGGGCAAACTGTTTTTT. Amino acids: CASRSAGGKLFF.

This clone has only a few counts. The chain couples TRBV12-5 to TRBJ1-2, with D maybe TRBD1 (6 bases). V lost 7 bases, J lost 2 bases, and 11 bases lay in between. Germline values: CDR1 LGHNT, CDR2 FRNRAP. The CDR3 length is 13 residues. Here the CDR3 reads CASAPDRNYGYTF. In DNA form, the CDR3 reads TGTGCTAGTGCCCCGGACAGAAACTATGGCTACACCTTC.

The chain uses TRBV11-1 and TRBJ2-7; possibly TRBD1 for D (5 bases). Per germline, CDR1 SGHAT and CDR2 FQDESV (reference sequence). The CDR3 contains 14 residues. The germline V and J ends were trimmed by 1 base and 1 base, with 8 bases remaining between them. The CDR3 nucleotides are TGTGCCAGCAGCTTAGACAGGAAATCCTACGAGCAGTACTTC. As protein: CASSLDRKSYEQYF.

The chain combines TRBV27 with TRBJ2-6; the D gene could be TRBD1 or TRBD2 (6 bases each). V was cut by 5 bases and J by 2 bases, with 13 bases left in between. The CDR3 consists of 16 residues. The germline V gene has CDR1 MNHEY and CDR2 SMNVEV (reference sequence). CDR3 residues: CASSTTGTAGANVLTF. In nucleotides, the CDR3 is TGTGCCAGCAGTACTACAGGGACTGCTGGGGCCAACGTCCTGACTTTC.

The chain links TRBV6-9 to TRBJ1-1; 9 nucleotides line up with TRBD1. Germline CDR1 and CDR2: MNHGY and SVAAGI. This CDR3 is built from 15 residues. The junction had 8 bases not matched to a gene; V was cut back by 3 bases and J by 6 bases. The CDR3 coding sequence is TGTGCCAGCAGTTACAGGGGACAGGGAGTCGCTGAAGCTTTCTTT. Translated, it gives CASSYRGQGVAEAFF.

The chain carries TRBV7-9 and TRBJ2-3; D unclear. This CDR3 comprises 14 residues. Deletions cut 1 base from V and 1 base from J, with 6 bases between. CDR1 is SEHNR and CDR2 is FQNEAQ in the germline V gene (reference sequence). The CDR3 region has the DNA TGTGCCAGCAGCTTAGGAGATGGCACAGATACGCAGTATTTT. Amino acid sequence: CASSLGDGTDTQYF.

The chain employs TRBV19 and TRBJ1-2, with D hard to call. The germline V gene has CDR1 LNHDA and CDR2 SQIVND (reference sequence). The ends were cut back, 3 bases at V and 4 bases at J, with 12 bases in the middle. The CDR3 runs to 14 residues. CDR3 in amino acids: CASSMDDRTYGYTF. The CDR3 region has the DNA TGTGCCAGTAGTATGGATGACCGTACCTATGGCTACACCTTC. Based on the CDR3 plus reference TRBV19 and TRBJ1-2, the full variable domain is DGGITQSPKYLFRKEGQNVTLSCEQNLNHDAMYWYRQDPGQGLRLIYYSQIVNDFQKGDIAEGYSVSREKKESFPLTVTSAQKNPTAFYLCASSMDDRTYGYTFGSGTRLTVV.

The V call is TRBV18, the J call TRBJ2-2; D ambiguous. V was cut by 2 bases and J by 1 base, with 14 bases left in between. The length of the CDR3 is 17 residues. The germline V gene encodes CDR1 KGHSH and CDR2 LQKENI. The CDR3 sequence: CASSPAFSSGNTGELFF. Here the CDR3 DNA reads TGTGCCAGCTCACCAGCGTTTAGTTCGGGGAACACCGGGGAGCTGTTTTTT.

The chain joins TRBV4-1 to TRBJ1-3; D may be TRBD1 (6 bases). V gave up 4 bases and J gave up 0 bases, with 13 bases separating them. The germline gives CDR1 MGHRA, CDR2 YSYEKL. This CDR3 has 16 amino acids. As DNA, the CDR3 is TGCGCCAGCAGCCCTCTGGGGGCAGTCTCTGGAAACACCATATATTTT. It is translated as CASSPLGAVSGNTIYF.

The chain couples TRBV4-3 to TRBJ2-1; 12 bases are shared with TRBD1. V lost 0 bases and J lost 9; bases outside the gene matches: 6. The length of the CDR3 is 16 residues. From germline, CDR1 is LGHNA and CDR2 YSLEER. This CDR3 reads CASSQDLGTGGSEQFF. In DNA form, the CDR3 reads TGCGCCAGCAGCCAAGATCTGGGGACAGGGGGCTCTGAGCAGTTCTTC.

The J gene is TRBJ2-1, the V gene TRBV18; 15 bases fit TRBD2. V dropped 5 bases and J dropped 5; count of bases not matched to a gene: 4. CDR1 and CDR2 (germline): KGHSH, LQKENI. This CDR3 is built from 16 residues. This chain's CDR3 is CASSTRTSGRDNEQFF. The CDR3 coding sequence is TGTGCCAGCTCAACACGGACTAGCGGGAGGGACAATGAGCAGTTCTTC.

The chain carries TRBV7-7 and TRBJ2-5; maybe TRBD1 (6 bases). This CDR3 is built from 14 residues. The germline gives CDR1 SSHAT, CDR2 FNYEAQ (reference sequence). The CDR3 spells CAAGDTKRGETQYF. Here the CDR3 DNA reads TGTGCTGCAGGGGACACTAAGAGGGGAGAGACCCAGTACTTC.

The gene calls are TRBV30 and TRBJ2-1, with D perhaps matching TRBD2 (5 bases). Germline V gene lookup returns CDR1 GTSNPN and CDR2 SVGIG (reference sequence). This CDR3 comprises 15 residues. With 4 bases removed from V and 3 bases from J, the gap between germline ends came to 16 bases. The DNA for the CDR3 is TGTGCCTGGACAGTCCGGGGTCCCCTCTACAATGAGCAGTTCTTC. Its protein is CAWTVRGPLYNEQFF.

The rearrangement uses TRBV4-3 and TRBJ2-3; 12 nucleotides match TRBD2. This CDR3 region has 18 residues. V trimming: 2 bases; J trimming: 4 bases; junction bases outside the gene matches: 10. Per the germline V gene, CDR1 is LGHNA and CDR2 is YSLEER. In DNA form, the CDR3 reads TGCGCCAGCAGCCAACTAGCGGGAGGGCCGCTTCGGTCAGATACGCAGTATTTT. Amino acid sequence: CASSQLAGGPLRSDTQYF.

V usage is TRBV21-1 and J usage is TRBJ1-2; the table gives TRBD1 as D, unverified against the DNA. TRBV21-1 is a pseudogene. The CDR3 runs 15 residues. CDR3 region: CASSKEAGQAYGYTF. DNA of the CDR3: TGTGCCAGCAGCAAAGAGGCGGGACAGGCTTATGGCTACACCTTC.

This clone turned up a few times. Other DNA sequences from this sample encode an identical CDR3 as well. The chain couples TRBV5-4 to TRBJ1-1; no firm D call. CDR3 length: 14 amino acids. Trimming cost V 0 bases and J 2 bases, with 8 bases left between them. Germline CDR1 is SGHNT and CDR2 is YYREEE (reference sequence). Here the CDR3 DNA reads TGTGCCAGCAGCTTGGGGCAGGCCAACACTGAAGCTTTCTTT. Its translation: CASSLGQANTEAFF.

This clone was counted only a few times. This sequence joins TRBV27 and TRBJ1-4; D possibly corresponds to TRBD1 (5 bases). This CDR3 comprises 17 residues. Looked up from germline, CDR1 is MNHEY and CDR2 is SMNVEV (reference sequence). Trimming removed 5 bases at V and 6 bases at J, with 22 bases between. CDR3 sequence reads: CASSPRSFWGFDEKLFF. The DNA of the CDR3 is TGTGCCAGCAGTCCTCGATCCTTTTGGGGGTTTGATGAAAAACTGTTTTTT.

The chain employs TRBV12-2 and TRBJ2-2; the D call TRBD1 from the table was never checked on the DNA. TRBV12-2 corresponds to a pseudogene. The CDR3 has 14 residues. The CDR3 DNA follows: TGTGCAAGTCACCCTGACAGGCACACCGGGGAGCTGTTTTTT. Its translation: CASHPDRHTGELFF.

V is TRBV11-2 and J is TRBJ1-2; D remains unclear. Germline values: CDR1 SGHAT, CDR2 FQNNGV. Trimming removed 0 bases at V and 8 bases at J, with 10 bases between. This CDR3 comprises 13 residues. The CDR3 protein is CASSLDRGGGYTF. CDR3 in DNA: TGTGCCAGCAGCTTAGACCGCGGCGGGGGCTACACCTTC.

The CDR3 is CSAADRYGYTF. Here the CDR3 DNA reads TGCAGCGCGGCCGATAGGTATGGCTACACCTTC. The chain combines TRBV29-1 with TRBJ1-2; D unresolved. V lost 7 bases and J lost 5, with 11 bases in between. CDR3 length equals 11 residues. Germline CDR1 and CDR2: SQVTM and ANQGSEA.